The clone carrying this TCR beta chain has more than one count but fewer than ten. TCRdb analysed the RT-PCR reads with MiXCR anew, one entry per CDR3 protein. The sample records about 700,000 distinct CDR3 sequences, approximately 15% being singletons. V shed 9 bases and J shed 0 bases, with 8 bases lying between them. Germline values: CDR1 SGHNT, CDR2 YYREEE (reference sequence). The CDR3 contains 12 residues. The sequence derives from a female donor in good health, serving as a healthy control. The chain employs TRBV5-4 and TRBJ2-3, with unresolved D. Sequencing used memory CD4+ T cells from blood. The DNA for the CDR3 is TGTGCCATGTCCGATAGCACAGATACGCAGTATTTT. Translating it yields CAMSDSTDTQYF.